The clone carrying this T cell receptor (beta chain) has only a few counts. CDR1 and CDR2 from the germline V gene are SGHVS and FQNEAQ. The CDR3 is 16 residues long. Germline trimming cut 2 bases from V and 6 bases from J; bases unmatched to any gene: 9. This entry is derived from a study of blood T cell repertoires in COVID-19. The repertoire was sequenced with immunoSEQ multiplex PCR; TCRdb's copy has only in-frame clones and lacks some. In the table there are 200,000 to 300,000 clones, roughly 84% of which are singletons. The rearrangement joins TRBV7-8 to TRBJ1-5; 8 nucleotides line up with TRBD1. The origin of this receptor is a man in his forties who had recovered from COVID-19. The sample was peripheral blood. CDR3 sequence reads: CASSLTGQGLGQPQHF. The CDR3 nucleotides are TGTGCCAGCAGCTTAACCGGACAGGGCTTGGGTCAGCCCCAGCATTTT.